The present T cell receptor (beta chain) was sequenced within a study of shared clonotypes between healthy human individuals. Study-level results: Represented diversity (both genetic and exposure-history) was limited by the small number of donors.

This clone was recorded a few times. Its target is not known. Other DNA sequences within the sample encode an identical CDR3. Germline CDR1 SGHDT, CDR2 YYEEEE. The CDR3 spans 15 residues. The germline V and J ends were trimmed by 0 bases and 0 bases, with 7 bases remaining between them. Genomic DNA of each subset was evenly split across several immunoSEQ plates. Measured with immunoSEQ multiplex PCR; TCRdb has only the in-frame clones, and not every one. The sample includes 2,100,000 or so clones, around 95% of them seen just once. The chain carries TRBV5-6 and TRBJ1-5; no clear D gene. This TCR came from a man between 18 and 35 years old in good health. Source material: naive CD4+ T cells sorted from blood. Subset specified: CD45RA+ positively selected. The CDR3 protein is CASSLGGYSNQPQHF. The CDR3 nucleotides are TGTGCCAGCAGCTTGGGTGGGTATAGCAATCAGCCCCAGCATTTT.